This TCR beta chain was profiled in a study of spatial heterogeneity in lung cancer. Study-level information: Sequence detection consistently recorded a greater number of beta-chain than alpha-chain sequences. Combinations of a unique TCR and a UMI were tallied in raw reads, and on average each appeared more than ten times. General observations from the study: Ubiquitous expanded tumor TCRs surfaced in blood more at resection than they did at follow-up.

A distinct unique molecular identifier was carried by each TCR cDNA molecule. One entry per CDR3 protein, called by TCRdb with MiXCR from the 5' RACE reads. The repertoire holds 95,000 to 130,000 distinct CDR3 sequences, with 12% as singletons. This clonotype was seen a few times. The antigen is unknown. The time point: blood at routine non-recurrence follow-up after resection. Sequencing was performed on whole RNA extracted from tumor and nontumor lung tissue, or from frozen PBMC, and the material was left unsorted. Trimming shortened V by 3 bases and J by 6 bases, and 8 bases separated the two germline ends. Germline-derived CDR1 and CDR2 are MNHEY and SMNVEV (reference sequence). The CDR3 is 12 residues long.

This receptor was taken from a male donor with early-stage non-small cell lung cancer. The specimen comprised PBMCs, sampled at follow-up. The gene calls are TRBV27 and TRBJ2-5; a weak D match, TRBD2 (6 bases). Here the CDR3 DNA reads TGTGCCAGCAGTTTGGCGGGACAGACCCAGTACTTC. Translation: CASSLAGQTQYF.